Listed below are T cell receptor beta chains from one sample, sequenced in a study of T cell repertoires in ileal Crohn's disease. Clones were read by immunoSEQ multiplex PCR, and TCRdb kept only the in-frame ones, dropping some. The sample consists of approximately 27,000 clones, 81% of them appearing once. The sample was ileal tissue. The receptor source for this set is an adult with Crohn's disease. CDR3s include the opening cysteine and the closing phenylalanine or tryptophan. The D gene is left open where the match is weak. The listing skips clone size in some rows; elsewhere it reads once, few, many or a size class.

clone size	J gene	V gene	D gene	CDR3 protein	CDR3 DNA
few	TRBJ2-1	TRBV10-3	TRBD2	CATSRQGLGSYNEQFF	TGTGCCACCTCCCGTCAAGGACTAGGGTCCTACAATGAGCAGTTCTTC
NA	TRBJ1-1	TRBV19	NA	CASSARGNTEAFF	TGTGCCAGTAGTGCTCGGGGGAACACTGAAGCTTTCTTT
NA	TRBJ1-1	TRBV4-3	TRBD1	CASSQDSGQRNTEAFF	TGCGCCAGCAGCCAAGATTCGGGACAGAGGAACACTGAAGCTTTCTTT
NA	TRBJ2-3	TRBV27	TRBD2	CASRSFPGTSGGAEDTQYF	TGTGCCAGCAGATCCTTTCCCGGGACTAGCGGGGGGGCAGAAGATACGCAGTATTTT
NA	TRBJ1-6	TRBV7-2	NA	CASMGRGSYNSPLHF	TGTGCCAGCATGGGGAGGGGTTCCTATAATTCACCCCTCCACTTT
NA	TRBJ1-1	TRBV4-1	TRBD1	CASSQVTGANTEAFF	TGCGCCAGCAGCCAAGTTACAGGGGCGAACACTGAAGCTTTCTTT
NA	TRBJ2-7	TRBV6-5	NA	CASTPAGTATYEQYF	TGTGCCAGCACCCCGGCGGGGACAGCTACCTACGAGCAGTACTTC
NA	TRBJ1-2	TRBV10-3	NA	CAISGEGENSYSYGYTF	TGTGCCATCAGTGGGGAGGGAGAAAATTCCTATTCCTATGGCTACACCTTC
NA	TRBJ2-3	TRBV4-3	TRBD2	CASSRGTSGGWGTDTQYF	TGCGCCAGCAGCCGAGGGACTAGCGGGGGGTGGGGCACAGATACGCAGTATTTT
few	TRBJ1-2	TRBV6-6	TRBD1	CASSYSGQGQGYTF	TGTGCCAGCAGTTACTCAGGACAGGGACAAGGCTACACCTTC
NA	TRBJ2-3	TRBV29-1	TRBD1	CSVGQGTDTQYF	TGCAGCGTGGGACAGGGGACAGATACGCAGTATTTT
NA	TRBJ1-3	TRBV18	TRBD1	CASSQSGQGSGNTIYF	TGTGCCAGCTCGCAATCAGGACAGGGTTCTGGAAACACCATATATTTT
NA	TRBJ2-3	TRBV6-1	TRBD2	CASSEGRGGRGTDTQYF	TGTGCCAGCAGTGAGGGGCGGGGGGGCCGCGGCACAGATACGCAGTATTTT
NA	TRBJ1-2	TRBV10-3	TRBD1	CAISVTGGAVDYGYTF	TGTGCCATCAGCGTCACAGGGGGCGCGGTTGACTATGGCTACACCTTC
NA	TRBJ2-3	TRBV6-5	TRBD1	CASSPDRGTKHF	TGTGCCAGCAGTCCGGACAGGGGAACCAAGCATTTT
NA	TRBJ1-5	TRBV6-1	NA	CASSETFGGSPQHF	TGTGCCAGCAGTGAGACTTTCGGGGGGTCACCCCAGCATTTT
few	TRBJ1-5	TRBV6-1	TRBD1	CASSLGSSGGQPQHF	TGTGCCAGCAGCCTAGGTTCTTCAGGGGGCCAGCCCCAGCATTTT
NA	TRBJ2-5	TRBV18	TRBD1	CASSAGDRGRETQYF	TGTGCCAGCTCAGCTGGGGACAGGGGTCGAGAGACCCAGTACTTC
NA	TRBJ1-2	TRBV5-4	NA	CASSGKQGRGYTF	TGTGCCAGCAGCGGAAAACAGGGACGCGGCTACACCTTC
NA	TRBJ1-4	TRBV9	TRBD1	CASSTGTGWEKLFF	TGTGCCAGCAGCACCGGGACAGGGTGGGAAAAACTGTTTTTT
large	TRBJ1-4	TRBV6-1	NA	CASSEGAWADNEKLFF	TGTGCCAGCAGTGAAGGGGCCTGGGCAGACAATGAAAAACTGTTTTTT
once	TRBJ1-1	TRBV19	TRBD1	CASSIRDRGEAFF	TGTGCCAGTAGTATCCGGGACAGGGGGGAAGCTTTCTTT
once	TRBJ2-7	TRBV10-2	TRBD2	CASSAFGGAYEQYF	TGCGCCAGCAGTGCCTTCGGGGGGGCCTACGAGCAGTACTTC